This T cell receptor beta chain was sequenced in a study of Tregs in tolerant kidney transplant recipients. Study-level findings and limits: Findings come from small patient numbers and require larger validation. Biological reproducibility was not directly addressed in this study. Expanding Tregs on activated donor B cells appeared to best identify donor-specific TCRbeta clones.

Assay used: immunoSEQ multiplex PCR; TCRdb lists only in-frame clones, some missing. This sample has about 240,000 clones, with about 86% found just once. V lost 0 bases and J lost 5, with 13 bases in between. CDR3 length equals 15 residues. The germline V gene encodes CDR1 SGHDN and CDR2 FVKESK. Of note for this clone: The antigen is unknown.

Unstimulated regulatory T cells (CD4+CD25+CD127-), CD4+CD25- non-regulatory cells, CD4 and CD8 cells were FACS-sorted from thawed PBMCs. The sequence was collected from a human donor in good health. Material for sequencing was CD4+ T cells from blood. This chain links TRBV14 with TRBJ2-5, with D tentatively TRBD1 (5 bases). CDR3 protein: CASSQEVGRWETQYF. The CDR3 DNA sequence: TGTGCCAGCAGCCAAGAGGTGGGGCGGTGGGAGACCCAGTACTTC.